A single TCR beta chain is shown here with its context. The target of this receptor is not known. Per-base qualities were not stored, and no clone one base away is much larger. This record belongs to a study of blood T cell repertoires in COVID-19 (dated by TCRdb to the early 2020s). Notes on the research overall: Samples from collaborators originated in the United States, Italy and Spain and spanned both the acute and convalescent phases of COVID-19. Where available, HLA class I and class II types were taken from metadata supplied by the sample provider and were not determined by assay-based typing. Deeply sampled blood TCRbeta repertoires from subjects exposed to, actively infected with, or recovered from COVID-19 were included in the dataset. A freely available public database, intended as a resource for researchers studying the immune response to SARS-CoV-2, is where the repertoires were released. The prospective study material was composed of cDNA or gDNA derived from T cells, B-cell-depleted T cells, or PBMCs. Samples came from the ongoing ImmuneRACE study (first 160 participants) plus 1,254 subjects from 6 global collaborators. Sample metadata almost always included a de-identified subject ID, COVID-19 status, age in years and sex.

CDR1 and CDR2, per the germline V gene (reference sequence), are LNHDA and SQIVND. The CDR3 runs 15 residues from the cysteine to the phenylalanine. CDR3 DNA only is kept here, 45 bases in frame from base 1. Trimming accounts for 8 bases at V and 8 bases at J, while the number of junction bases matched to no gene is 10. Each collaborating institution followed its own protocols to collect whole blood in K2EDTA tubes. Collaborator samples were shipped for TCRbeta analysis as frozen whole blood, isolated PBMCs, or DNA extracted from either sample type. Points the paper makes about the study in general: How much clinical and demographic metadata was included differed by source and by participant, and the metadata was provided uncurated.

The immunoSEQ Assay, a bias-controlled multiplex PCR, was used to amplify TCRbeta CDR3 regions from genomic DNA. The published analysis was carried out like this. Within the assay, amplification of reference gene primers was used to estimate how many nucleated cells each sample contained. Sequence reads were collapsed and filtered to measure the absolute abundance of every unique TCRbeta CDR3 rearrangement. For each sample, productive Simpson clonality was calculated as the square root of Simpson's diversity index over productive rearrangements. Here the immuneACCESS table is served through TCRdb, limited to in-frame sequences with V and J called. Missing clones are a known gap in these copies; in checked studies unresolved V genes cover under half, and the rest lacks a known reason. The V and J calls and clone size were taken over from that table, and D and trimming were inferred from the DNA. The sample records tens of thousands of clones, over 65% of which are singletons. 5% to 6% of the sample goes to the ten largest clones.

The chain is assembled from TRBV19 and TRBJ2-1, and TRBD1 aligns with 12 junction nucleotides. The sequence derives from a man aged 50 to 59 with active or convalescent COVID-19. Sequencing was done on a sample of peripheral blood. In nucleotides, the sequence is TGTGCCAGTCCTATCCCGGGACAGGGGGCCGATGAGCAGTTCTTC. Protein translation: CASPIPGQGADEQFF.